The present T cell receptor (beta chain) was sequenced within a study of blood T cell repertoires in COVID-19. Study as a whole: The samples span acute and convalescent COVID-19 from the United States, Italy and Spain. In each case, the material was cDNA or gDNA derived from T cells, B-cell-depleted T cells, or PBMCs.

This CDR3 contains 13 residues. Trimming stripped 5 bases from V and 6 bases from J, with 15 bases between. CDR1 and CDR2 (germline): GTSNPN, SVGIG (reference sequence). Participants had their cohort set by participant-reported clinical history. In the original processing: How many nucleated cells were present was estimated from reference gene primer amplification. The assay was immunoSEQ multiplex PCR, and TCRdb's table has in-frame clones only and misses some. The DNA gave D and trimming, while V, J and clone size come from that table. The sample carries about 250,000 clones, over 80% recorded once.

The V gene is TRBV30, the J gene TRBJ2-3, with D possibly being TRBD2 (7 bases). This receptor was identified in a middle-aged woman who had been exposed to COVID-19. The sequenced sample was PBMCs or T cells enriched from blood (not recorded which). The CDR3 spells CAWLLGGLDTQYF. The CDR3, as DNA: TGTGCCTGGCTTTTGGGGGGGCTCGATACGCAGTATTTT. Filled out from reference TRBV30 and TRBJ2-3, the complete variable domain reads SQTIHQWPATLVQPVGSPLSLECTVEGTSNPNLYWYRQAAGRGLQLLFYSVGIGQISSEVPQNLSASRPQDRQFILSSKKLLLSDSGFYLCAWLLGGLDTQYFGPGTRLTVL.